These 32 T cell receptor beta chains were all obtained from the same sample, sequenced in a study of T cell clusters in autoimmune cytopenias. TRB rearrangements were amplified by touch-down multiplex PCR with mixed TRB-A/B primers. TCRdb reprocessed the multiplex PCR reads and stores each CDR3 protein as one record, lacking DNA. The specimen's table records about 1,600 distinct CDR3 sequences. About 37,500 genome equivalents of blood DNA were amplified for TRB. Sequenced sample: peripheral blood. These receptors all stem from a human donor with an autoimmune cytopenia, with autoimmune hepatitis or in good health (not recorded which).

This clonotype counts as medium-sized by frequency. This chain joins TRBV6-5 and TRBJ1-4; the TCRdb D gene call, TRBD1, has no DNA to confirm it. Germline values: CDR1 MNHEY, CDR2 SVGAGI. This CDR3 comprises 14 residues. CDR3 residues: CASSRQGGDEKLFF.

Considering frequency, this clonotype is medium-sized (0.01 to 0.1%). The chain couples TRBV12-3 or TRBV12-4 to TRBJ2-3; TCRdb reports TRBD2, a call that lacks DNA to check it against. CDR3 length: 15 amino acids. The CDR3 is CASSHLPSSTDTQYF.

V is TRBV5-1 and J is TRBJ1-5; the D gene TCRdb calls, TRBD1, cannot be checked with no DNA. Germline V gene lookup returns CDR1 SGHRS and CDR2 YFSETQ. This CDR3 spans 14 amino acids. CDR3 residues: CASSPGQVNQPQHF.

This clonotype is classed as medium-sized by frequency. V usage is TRBV30 and J usage is TRBJ2-7; there is no DNA to check the TCRdb D call of TRBD2. The CDR3 sequence is 14 residues long. Germline loops: CDR1 GTSNPN, CDR2 SVGIG (reference sequence). The CDR3 loop is CAWSVFGEGYEQYF.

This clonotype is classed as medium-sized by frequency. The V call is TRBV11-1, the J call TRBJ2-3; TCRdb outputs TRBD2, but without DNA this stays unchecked. Germline CDR1 reads SGHAT; CDR2 reads FQDESV (reference sequence). The CDR3 consists of 17 residues. The CDR3 loop is CASSHLTSGISSDTQYF. The full variable domain, in which reference TRBV11-1 and TRBJ2-3 provide the parts outside the CDR3, is EAEVAQSPRYKITEKSQAVAFWCDPISGHATLYWYRQILGQGPELLVQFQDESVVDDSQLPKDRFSAERLKGVDSTLKIQPAELGDSAMYLCASSHLTSGISSDTQYFGPGTRLTVL.

V usage is TRBV11-2 and J usage is TRBJ1-2. The length of the CDR3 is 15 residues. The V gene's germline CDR1 is SGHAT and CDR2 FQNNGV. The CDR3: CASSKIQPANYGYTF.

The chain uses TRBV28 and TRBJ1-5; lacking DNA, the TRBD1 call made by TCRdb goes unchecked. In germline, CDR1 is MDHEN, CDR2 SYDVKM. The CDR3 has 15 residues. This CDR3 reads CASRVTGYSNQPQHF. Looking up the rest from reference TRBV28 and TRBJ1-5 gives the full variable domain: DVKVTQSSRYLVKRTGEKVFLECVQDMDHENMFWYRQDPGLGLRLIYFSYDVKMKEKGDIPEGYSVSREKKERFSLILESASTNQTSMYLCASRVTGYSNQPQHFGDGTRLSIL.

This clonotype registers medium-sized by frequency. The chain has TRBV19 and TRBJ2-7; TCRdb reports TRBD1, a call that lacks DNA to check it against. The germline V gene encodes CDR1 LNHDA and CDR2 SQIVND (reference sequence). This CDR3 has 14 residues. The CDR3 reads CASSMGAGSYEQYF.

This clonotype is medium-sized (0.01 to 0.1%) by frequency. The rearrangement uses TRBV30 and TRBJ2-3; the TCRdb call, TRBD2, lacks DNA for checking. From germline, CDR1 is GTSNPN and CDR2 SVGIG (reference sequence). The CDR3 covers 16 residues. CDR3 sequence: CAWSALAGGGGDTQYF.

V and J are TRBV5-6 and TRBJ2-7; TCRdb's D call, TRBD1, is unchecked because there is no DNA. From germline, CDR1 is SGHDT and CDR2 YYEEEE. This CDR3 spans 18 amino acids. Here the CDR3 reads CASSQLLVRDRGFYEQYF. The full variable domain, in which reference TRBV5-6 and TRBJ2-7 provide the parts outside the CDR3, is DAGVTQSPTHLIKTRGQQVTLRCSPKSGHDTVSWYQQALGQGPQFIFQYYEEEERQRGNFPDRFSGHQFPNYSSELNVNALLLGDSALYLCASSQLLVRDRGFYEQYFGPGTRLTVT.

The rearrangement joins TRBV30 to TRBJ1-1. Germline-derived CDR1 and CDR2 are GTSNPN and SVGIG (reference sequence). The CDR3 runs 14 residues. Here the CDR3 reads CAWSYSYMNTEAFF.

This clonotype shows up as medium-sized by frequency. This chain links TRBV6-1 with TRBJ1-6; TCRdb names TRBD1, which stays unverified in the absence of DNA. The CDR3 covers 13 residues. Per the germline V gene, CDR1 is MNHNS and CDR2 is SASEGT. The CDR3 region is CASSEVWGSPLHF.

The chain's CDR3 is CATLGGRETHSYEQYF. The J gene is TRBJ2-7, the V gene TRBV6-1; TCRdb's D call, TRBD2, is unchecked because there is no DNA. The germline CDR1 and CDR2 sequences are MNHNS and SASEGT. There are 16 residues in the CDR3.

The chain uses TRBV24-1 and TRBJ2-2; the D gene TCRdb calls, TRBD1, cannot be checked with no DNA. This CDR3 has 16 amino acids. Germline V gene sequence: CDR1 KGHDR, CDR2 SFDVKD. This CDR3 reads CATSDGDSTNTGELFF.

This clonotype is medium-sized by frequency. This chain uses TRBV19 with TRBJ2-2. The germline CDR1 and CDR2 sequences are LNHDA and SQIVND (reference sequence). The CDR3 loop spans 12 amino acids. The CDR3 loop reads CASSFRAGELFF. Full variable domain (rest looked up from reference TRBV19 and TRBJ2-2): DGGITQSPKYLFRKEGQNVTLSCEQNLNHDAMYWYRQDPGQGLRLIYYSQIVNDFQKGDIAEGYSVSREKKESFPLTVTSAQKNPTAFYLCASSFRAGELFFGEGSRLTVL.

This clonotype is classed as medium-sized (0.01 to 0.1%) by frequency. The rearrangement uses TRBV30 and TRBJ2-5; TCRdb gives TRBD2 as the D gene, but with no DNA this cannot be confirmed. CDR1 is GTSNPN, CDR2 SVGIG, per germline (reference sequence). The length of the CDR3 is 15 residues. This chain's CDR3 is CAWSPALSDFETQYF.

Measured by frequency, this clonotype is medium-sized. This chain connects TRBV5-6 to TRBJ2-7. The CDR3 covers 15 residues. In germline, CDR1 is SGHDT, CDR2 YYEEEE. CDR3: CASSSSVRSSYEQYF. Based on the CDR3 plus reference TRBV5-6 and TRBJ2-7, the full variable domain is DAGVTQSPTHLIKTRGQQVTLRCSPKSGHDTVSWYQQALGQGPQFIFQYYEEEERQRGNFPDRFSGHQFPNYSSELNVNALLLGDSALYLCASSSSVRSSYEQYFGPGTRLTVT.

The chain is built from TRBV6-5 and TRBJ1-2; TCRdb names TRBD1, which stays unverified in the absence of DNA. The CDR3 is 14 residues long. The germline gives CDR1 MNHEY, CDR2 SVGAGI. CDR3 amino acids: CAISFSGGMDGYTF.

This rearrangement joins TRBV5-6 to TRBJ1-5; the TCRdb D gene call, TRBD1, has no DNA to confirm it. This CDR3 contains 15 residues. Germline V CDR1 and CDR2: SGHDT, YYEEEE. CDR3: CASSLANGINQPQHF. The entire variable domain, with the rest obtained from reference TRBV5-6 and TRBJ1-5, is as follows: DAGVTQSPTHLIKTRGQQVTLRCSPKSGHDTVSWYQQALGQGPQFIFQYYEEEERQRGNFPDRFSGHQFPNYSSELNVNALLLGDSALYLCASSLANGINQPQHFGDGTRLSIL.

In terms of frequency, this clonotype is medium-sized. The genes are TRBV10-3 and TRBJ1-1; the D gene TCRdb calls, TRBD1, cannot be checked with no DNA. Looked up from germline, CDR1 is ENHRY and CDR2 is SYGVKD. The CDR3 totals 14 residues. CDR3 protein: CAIRGETENTEAFF.

This clonotype is medium-sized by frequency. The chain links TRBV10-3 to TRBJ1-1. Germline CDR1 reads ENHRY; CDR2 reads SYGVKD. The CDR3 extends over 13 amino acids. The CDR3 here is CAISAVGETEAFF.

By frequency, this clonotype registers medium-sized. CDR3 in amino acids: CSLSPLRYLGNEQFF. The V gene is TRBV29-1, the J gene TRBJ2-1. The CDR3 has 15 residues. Germline assignment: CDR1 SQVTM and CDR2 ANQGSEA.

The chain links TRBV4-1 to TRBJ2-5; no DNA is available, so the TRBD2 call from TCRdb remains unchecked. This CDR3 has 15 residues. The germline V gene has CDR1 MGHRA and CDR2 YSYEKL. The CDR3 region is CASSESPADQETQYF.

This clonotype is identified as medium-sized from frequency. J is TRBJ2-7 and V is TRBV6-5. The CDR3 runs 11 residues. The V gene's germline CDR1 is MNHEY and CDR2 SVGAGI. This chain's CDR3 is CASIHRYEQYF.

This clonotype is identified as hyperexpanded from frequency. This chain links TRBV27 with TRBJ2-7; TCRdb returns TRBD2, unconfirmable since there is no DNA. Looked up from germline, CDR1 is MNHEY and CDR2 is SMNVEV (reference sequence). This CDR3 region has 13 residues. CDR3: CASSPTVAGEQYF.

V gene TRBV5-4 combines with J gene TRBJ2-2; TCRdb calls TRBD1, which cannot be checked without DNA. This CDR3 contains 15 residues. CDR1 SGHNT and CDR2 YYREEE come from the germline V gene (reference sequence). CDR3 protein: CASALTGEGTGELFF.

This clonotype is labeled medium-sized (0.01 to 0.1%) based on frequency. The J gene is TRBJ2-3, the V gene TRBV6-4; without DNA, the TCRdb call of TRBD1 cannot be checked. Per germline, CDR1 MRHNA and CDR2 SNTAGT. The CDR3 is 14 amino acids. Here the CDR3 reads CASSPEQSTDTQYF.

This chain uses TRBV5-1 with TRBJ2-2. The CDR3 runs to 14 residues. Germline V gene data show CDR1 as SGHRS and CDR2 as YFSETQ. The CDR3 loop reads CASVDPSNTGELFF.

V is TRBV19 and J is TRBJ1-3. Germline V gene lookup returns CDR1 LNHDA and CDR2 SQIVND (reference sequence). The length of the CDR3 is 15 residues. Here the CDR3 reads CASSKSWSSGNTIYF. Filled out from reference TRBV19 and TRBJ1-3, the complete variable domain reads DGGITQSPKYLFRKEGQNVTLSCEQNLNHDAMYWYRQDPGQGLRLIYYSQIVNDFQKGDIAEGYSVSREKKESFPLTVTSAQKNPTAFYLCASSKSWSSGNTIYFGEGSWLTVV.

This chain uses TRBV19 with TRBJ2-7; TCRdb's D call of TRBD1 is untestable without DNA. Germline values: CDR1 LNHDA, CDR2 SQIVND (reference sequence). The CDR3 has 17 residues. CDR3 region: CASSIIWTGKSSYEQYF.

V usage is TRBV6-2 or TRBV6-3 and J usage is TRBJ2-2; checking the TCRdb D call of TRBD2 is not possible without DNA. The CDR3 covers 17 residues. Germline V CDR1 and CDR2: MNHEY, SVGEGT. The CDR3 spells CASSSSLAGHSGGELFF.

This clonotype is classed as medium-sized by frequency. This chain uses TRBV6-5 with TRBJ1-1. The germline CDR1 and CDR2 sequences are MNHEY and SVGAGI. The CDR3 runs 15 residues. The CDR3 loop reads CASTTSLGGNTEAFF.